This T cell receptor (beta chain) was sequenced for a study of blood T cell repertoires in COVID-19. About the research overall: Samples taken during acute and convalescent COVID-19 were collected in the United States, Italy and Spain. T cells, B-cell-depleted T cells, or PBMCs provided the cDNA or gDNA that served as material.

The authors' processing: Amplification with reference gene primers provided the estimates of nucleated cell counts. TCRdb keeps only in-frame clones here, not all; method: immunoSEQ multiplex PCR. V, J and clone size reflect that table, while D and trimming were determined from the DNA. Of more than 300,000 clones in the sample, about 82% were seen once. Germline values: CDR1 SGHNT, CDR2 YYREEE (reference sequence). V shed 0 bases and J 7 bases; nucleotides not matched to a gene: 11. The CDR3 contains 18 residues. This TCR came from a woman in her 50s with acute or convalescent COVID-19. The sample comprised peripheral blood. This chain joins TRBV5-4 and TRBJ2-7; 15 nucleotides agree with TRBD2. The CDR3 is CASSLGAGTSGRITEQYF. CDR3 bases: TGTGCCAGCAGCTTGGGGGCGGGGACTAGCGGGAGGATAACAGAGCAGTACTTC.